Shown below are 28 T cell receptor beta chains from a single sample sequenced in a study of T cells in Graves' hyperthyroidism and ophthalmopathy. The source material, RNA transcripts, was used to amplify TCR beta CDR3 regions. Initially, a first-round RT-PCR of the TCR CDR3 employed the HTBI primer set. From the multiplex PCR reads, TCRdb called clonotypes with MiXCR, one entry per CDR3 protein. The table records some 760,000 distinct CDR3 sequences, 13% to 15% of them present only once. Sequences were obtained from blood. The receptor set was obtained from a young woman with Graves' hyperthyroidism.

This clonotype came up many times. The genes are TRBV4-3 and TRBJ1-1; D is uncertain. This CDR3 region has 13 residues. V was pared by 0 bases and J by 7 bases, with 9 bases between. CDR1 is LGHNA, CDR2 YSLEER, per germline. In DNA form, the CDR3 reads TGCGCCAGCAGCCAAGATCGCGTGGGTGAAGCTTTCTTT. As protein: CASSQDRVGEAFF.

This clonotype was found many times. The CDR3 sequence: CSARARTSPSYEQYF. The CDR3, as DNA: TGCAGTGCCCGCGCCAGGACTAGCCCTTCCTACGAGCAGTACTTC. The chain is built from TRBV20-1 and TRBJ2-7, with 8 bases that match TRBD2. The V and J ends lost 6 bases and 1 base, in that order; junction bases with no gene match: 11. This CDR3 has 15 amino acids. Germline CDR1 DFQATT, CDR2 SNEGSKA (reference sequence).

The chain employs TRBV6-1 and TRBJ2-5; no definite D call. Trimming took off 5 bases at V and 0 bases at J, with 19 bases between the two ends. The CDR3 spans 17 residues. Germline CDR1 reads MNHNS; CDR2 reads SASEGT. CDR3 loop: CASSTVRATHYQETQYF. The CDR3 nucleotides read TGTGCCAGCAGTACCGTTCGGGCCACCCATTACCAAGAGACCCAGTACTTC.

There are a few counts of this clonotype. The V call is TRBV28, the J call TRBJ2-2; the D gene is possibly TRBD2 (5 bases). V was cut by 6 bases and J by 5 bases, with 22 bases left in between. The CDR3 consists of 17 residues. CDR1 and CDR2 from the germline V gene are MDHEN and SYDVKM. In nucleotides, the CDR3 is TGTGCCAGCAGCATAGAAATCGGGGAGAGAGGGACCGGGGAGCTGTTTTTT. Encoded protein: CASSIEIGERGTGELFF.

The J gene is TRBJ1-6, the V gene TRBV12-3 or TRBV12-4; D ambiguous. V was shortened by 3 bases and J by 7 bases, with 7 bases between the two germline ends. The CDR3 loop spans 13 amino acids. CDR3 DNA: TGTGCCAGCAGTTTTTTTGAGAATTCACCCCTCCACTTT. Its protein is CASSFFENSPLHF.

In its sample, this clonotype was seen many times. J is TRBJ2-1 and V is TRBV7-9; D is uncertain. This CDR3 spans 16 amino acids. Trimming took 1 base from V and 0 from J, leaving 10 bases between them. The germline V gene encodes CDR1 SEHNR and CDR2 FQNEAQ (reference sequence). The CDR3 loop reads CASSLVAASSYNEQFF. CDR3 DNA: TGTGCCAGCAGCTTAGTGGCGGCTAGCTCCTACAATGAGCAGTTCTTC.

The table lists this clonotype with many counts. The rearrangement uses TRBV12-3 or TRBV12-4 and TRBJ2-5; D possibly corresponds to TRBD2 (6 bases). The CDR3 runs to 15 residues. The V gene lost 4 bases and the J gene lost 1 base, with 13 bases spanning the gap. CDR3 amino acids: CASSSTWDSQETQYF. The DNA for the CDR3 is TGTGCCAGCAGTTCGACGTGGGACTCCCAAGAGACCCAGTACTTC.

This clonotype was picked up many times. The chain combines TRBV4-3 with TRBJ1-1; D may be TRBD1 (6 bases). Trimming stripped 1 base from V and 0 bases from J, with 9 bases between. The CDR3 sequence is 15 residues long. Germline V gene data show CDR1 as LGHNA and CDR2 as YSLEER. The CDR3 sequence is CASSQVGTMNTEAFF. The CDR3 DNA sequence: TGCGCCAGCAGCCAAGTCGGGACAATGAACACTGAAGCTTTCTTT.

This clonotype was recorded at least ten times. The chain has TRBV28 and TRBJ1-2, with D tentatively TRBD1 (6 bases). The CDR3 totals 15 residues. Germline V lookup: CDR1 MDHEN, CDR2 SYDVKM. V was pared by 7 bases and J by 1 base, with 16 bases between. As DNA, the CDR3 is TGTGCCAGCACCACCGAGGGGGGACATAACTATGGCTACACCTTC. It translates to CASTTEGGHNYGYTF.

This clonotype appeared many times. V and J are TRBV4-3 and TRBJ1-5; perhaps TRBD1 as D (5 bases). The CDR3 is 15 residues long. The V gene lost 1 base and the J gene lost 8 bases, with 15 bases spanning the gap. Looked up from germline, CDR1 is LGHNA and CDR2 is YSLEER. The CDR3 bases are TGCGCCAGCAGCCAAGGGCTCGGGGGTGTAGAGCCCCAGCATTTT. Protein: CASSQGLGGVEPQHF.

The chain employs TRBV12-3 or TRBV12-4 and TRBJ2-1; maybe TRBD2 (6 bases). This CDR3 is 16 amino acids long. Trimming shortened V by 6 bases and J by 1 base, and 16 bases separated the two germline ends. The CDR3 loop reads CASSLFGGMSYNEQFF. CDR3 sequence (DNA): TGTGCCAGCAGCCTCTTTGGGGGGATGTCCTACAATGAGCAGTTCTTC.

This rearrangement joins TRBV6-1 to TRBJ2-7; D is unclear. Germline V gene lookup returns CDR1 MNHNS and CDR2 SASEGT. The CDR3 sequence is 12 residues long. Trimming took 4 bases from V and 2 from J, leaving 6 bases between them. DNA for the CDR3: TGTGCCAGCAGTGTCTACCCCTACGAGCAGTACTTC. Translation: CASSVYPYEQYF.

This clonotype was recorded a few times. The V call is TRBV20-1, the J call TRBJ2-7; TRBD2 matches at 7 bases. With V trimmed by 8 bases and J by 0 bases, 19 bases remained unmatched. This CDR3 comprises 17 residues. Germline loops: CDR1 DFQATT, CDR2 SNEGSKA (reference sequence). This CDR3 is CSTRPTTSSGYSYEQYF. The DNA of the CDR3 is TGCAGTACTCGTCCCACGACGTCTAGCGGATACTCCTACGAGCAGTACTTC.

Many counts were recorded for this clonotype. Here the CDR3 DNA reads TGTGCCAGCAGGCCAGGGGCAATCTCTGGGGCCAACGTCCTGACTTTC. Translated, it gives CASRPGAISGANVLTF. This chain joins TRBV6-1 and TRBJ2-6; D perhaps matches TRBD1 (6 bases). The CDR3 sequence is 16 residues long. The ends were cut back, 6 bases at V and 0 bases at J, with 12 bases in the middle. The V gene's germline CDR1 is MNHNS and CDR2 SASEGT.

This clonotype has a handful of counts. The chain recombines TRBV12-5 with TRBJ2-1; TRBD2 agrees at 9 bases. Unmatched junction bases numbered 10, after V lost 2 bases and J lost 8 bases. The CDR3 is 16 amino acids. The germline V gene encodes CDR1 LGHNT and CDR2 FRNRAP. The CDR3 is CASGLPNSGSGYEQFF. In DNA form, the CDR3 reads TGTGCTAGTGGTTTGCCCAATAGCGGGAGTGGGTATGAGCAGTTCTTC.

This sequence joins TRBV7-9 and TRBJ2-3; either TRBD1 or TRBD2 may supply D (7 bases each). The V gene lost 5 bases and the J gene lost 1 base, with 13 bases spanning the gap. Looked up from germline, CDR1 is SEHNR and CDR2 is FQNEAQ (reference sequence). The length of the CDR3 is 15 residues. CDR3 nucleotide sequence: TGTGCCAGCAGCAGCGGGGACAGACGCACAGATACGCAGTATTTT. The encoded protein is CASSSGDRRTDTQYF.

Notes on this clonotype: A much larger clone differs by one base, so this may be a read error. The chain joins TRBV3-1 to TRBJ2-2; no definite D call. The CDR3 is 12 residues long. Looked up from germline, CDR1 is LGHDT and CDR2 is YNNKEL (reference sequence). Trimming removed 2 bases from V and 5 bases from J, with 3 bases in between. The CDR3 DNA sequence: TGTGCCAGCAGCCAATGTACCGGGGAGCTGTTTTTT. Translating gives CASSQCTGELFF.

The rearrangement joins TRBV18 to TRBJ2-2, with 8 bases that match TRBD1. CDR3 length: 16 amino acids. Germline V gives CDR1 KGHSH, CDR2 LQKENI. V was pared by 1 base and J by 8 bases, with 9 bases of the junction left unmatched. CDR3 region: CASSPLGQVGTGELFF. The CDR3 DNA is TGTGCCAGCTCACCACTGGGACAGGTCGGGACAGGGGAGCTGTTTTTT. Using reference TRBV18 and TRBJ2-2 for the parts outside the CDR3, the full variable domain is NAGVMQNPRHLVRRRGQEARLRCSPMKGHSHVYWYRQLPEEGLKFMVYLQKENIIDESGMPKERFSAEFPKEGPSILRIQQVVRGDSAAYFCASSPLGQVGTGELFFGEGSRLTVL.

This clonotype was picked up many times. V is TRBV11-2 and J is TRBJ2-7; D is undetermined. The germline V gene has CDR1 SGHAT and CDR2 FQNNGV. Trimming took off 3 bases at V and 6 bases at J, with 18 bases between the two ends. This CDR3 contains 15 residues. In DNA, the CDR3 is TGTGCCAGCAGCTTGGATCCCGGACCCTTCACCGAGCAGTACTTC. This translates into CASSLDPGPFTEQYF.

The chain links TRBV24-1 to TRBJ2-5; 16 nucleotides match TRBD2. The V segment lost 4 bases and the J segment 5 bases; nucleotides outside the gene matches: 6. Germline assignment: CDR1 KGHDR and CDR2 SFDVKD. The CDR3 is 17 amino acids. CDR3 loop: CATSDPGLAGGRETQYF. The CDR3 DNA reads TGTGCCACCAGTGACCCGGGACTAGCGGGAGGGCGGGAGACCCAGTACTTC.

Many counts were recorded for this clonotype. The CDR3 DNA follows: TGTGCCAGCCGAAAGACCGGGACTAGCGGGAGAAGTGAGCGCGGGGAGCTGTTTTTT. It yields the protein CASRKTGTSGRSERGELFF. This chain uses TRBV28 with TRBJ2-2, with 14 bases matching TRBD2. Germline-derived CDR1 and CDR2 are MDHEN and SYDVKM. The CDR3 spans 19 residues. The ends lost 8 bases at V and 7 bases at J; junction bases unmatched: 18.

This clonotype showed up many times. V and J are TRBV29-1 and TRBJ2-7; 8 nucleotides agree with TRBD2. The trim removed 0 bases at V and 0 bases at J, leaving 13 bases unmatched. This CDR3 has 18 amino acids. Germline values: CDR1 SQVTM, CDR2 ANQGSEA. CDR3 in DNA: TGCAGCGTTGAAGATCTTATTAGCGGGACGACCAACTCCTACGAGCAGTACTTC. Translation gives CSVEDLISGTTNSYEQYF.

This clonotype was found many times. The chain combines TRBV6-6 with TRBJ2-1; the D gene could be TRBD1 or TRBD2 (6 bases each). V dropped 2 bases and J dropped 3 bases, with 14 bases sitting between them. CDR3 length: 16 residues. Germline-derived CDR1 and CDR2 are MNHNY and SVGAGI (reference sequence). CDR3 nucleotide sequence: TGTGCCAGCAGTTACGACAGGTCGGGGGTCTACAATGAGCAGTTCTTC. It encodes CASSYDRSGVYNEQFF.

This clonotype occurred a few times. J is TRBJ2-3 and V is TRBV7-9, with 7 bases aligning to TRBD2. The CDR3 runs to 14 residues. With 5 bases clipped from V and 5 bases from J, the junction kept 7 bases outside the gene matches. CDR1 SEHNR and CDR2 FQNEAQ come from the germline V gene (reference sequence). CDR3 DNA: TGTGCCAGCAGCCCGGTAGCGGGTGTAGATACGCAGTATTTT. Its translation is CASSPVAGVDTQYF.

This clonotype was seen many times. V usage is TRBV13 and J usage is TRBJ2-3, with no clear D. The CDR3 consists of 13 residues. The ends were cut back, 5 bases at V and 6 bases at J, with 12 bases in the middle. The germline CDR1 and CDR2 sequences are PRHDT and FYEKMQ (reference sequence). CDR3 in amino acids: CASSRLLADTQYF. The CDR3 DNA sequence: TGTGCCAGCAGCCGCCTTTTAGCCGATACGCAGTATTTT.

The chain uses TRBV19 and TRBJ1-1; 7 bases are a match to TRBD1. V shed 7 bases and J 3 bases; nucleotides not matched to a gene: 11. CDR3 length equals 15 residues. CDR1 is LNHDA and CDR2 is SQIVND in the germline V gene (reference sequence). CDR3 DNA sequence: TGTGCCAGTACCAATATGAGGGACAGTGACACTGAAGCTTTCTTT. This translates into CASTNMRDSDTEAFF. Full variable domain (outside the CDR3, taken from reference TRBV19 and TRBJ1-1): DGGITQSPKYLFRKEGQNVTLSCEQNLNHDAMYWYRQDPGQGLRLIYYSQIVNDFQKGDIAEGYSVSREKKESFPLTVTSAQKNPTAFYLCASTNMRDSDTEAFFGQGTRLTVV.

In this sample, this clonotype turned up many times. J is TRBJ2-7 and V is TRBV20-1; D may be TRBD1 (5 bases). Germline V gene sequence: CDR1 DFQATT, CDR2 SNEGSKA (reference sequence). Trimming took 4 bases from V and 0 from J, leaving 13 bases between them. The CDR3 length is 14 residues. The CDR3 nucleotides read TGCAGTGCTACGGACAATCCTAGCTCCTACGAGCAGTACTTC. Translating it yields CSATDNPSSYEQYF.

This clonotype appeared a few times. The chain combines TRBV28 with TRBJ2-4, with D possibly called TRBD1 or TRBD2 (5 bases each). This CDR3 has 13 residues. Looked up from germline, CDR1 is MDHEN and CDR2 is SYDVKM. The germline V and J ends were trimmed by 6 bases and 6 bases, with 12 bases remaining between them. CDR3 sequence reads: CASSKGRGNIQYF. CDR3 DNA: TGTGCCAGCAGCAAGGGACGCGGAAACATTCAGTACTTC.